A single sample gave rise to the 31 T cell receptor beta chains below, sequenced in a study of T cells in localized non-small cell lung cancer. Using immunoSEQ multiplex PCR, the repertoire was profiled, and TCRdb retains in-frame clones only, with some absent. The data contain about 30,000 clones, more than 75% of them singletons. The sequenced sample was peripheral blood, obtained before any cancer treatment. Source of these receptors: a female donor older than 55 with stage III squamous cell lung carcinoma.

The V and J genes are TRBV19 and TRBJ1-1; TRBD1 is a possible D gene (5 bases). CDR3 length: 15 residues. V was pared by 7 bases and J by 0 bases, with 15 bases between. Germline CDR1 reads LNHDA; CDR2 reads SQIVND (reference sequence). Here the CDR3 DNA reads TGTGCCAGTACACACCGCGGGACGTTGAACACTGAAGCTTTCTTT. Its translation is CASTHRGTLNTEAFF.

The V call is TRBV5-5, the J call TRBJ1-5, with TRBD1 matching over 8 bases. This CDR3 contains 14 residues. CDR1 is SGHKS, CDR2 YYEKEE, per germline (reference sequence). V gave up 4 bases and J gave up 4 bases; unmatched junction bases: 4. CDR3 in amino acids: CASSQDRVNQPQHF. Here the CDR3 DNA reads TGTGCCAGCAGCCAGGACAGGGTAAATCAGCCCCAGCATTTT.

The chain carries TRBV19 and TRBJ1-1; perhaps TRBD1 as D (5 bases). CDR1 is LNHDA and CDR2 is SQIVND in the germline V gene (reference sequence). This CDR3 spans 11 amino acids. V was shortened by 3 bases and J by 11 bases, with 10 bases between the two germline ends. CDR3: CASSMGVIAFF. The CDR3 DNA sequence: TGTGCCAGTAGTATGGGGGTCATCGCTTTCTTT.

This clone was observed a single time. The chain carries TRBV15 and TRBJ1-1; D is unresolved. There are 14 residues in the CDR3. CDR1 is LNHNV and CDR2 is YYDKDF in the germline V gene (reference sequence). The ends were cut back, 4 bases at V and 1 base at J, with 10 bases in the middle. The CDR3, as DNA: TGTGCCACCAGCACCGGGGAGCAGAACACTGAAGCTTTCTTT. This translates into CATSTGEQNTEAFF. Full variable domain (outside the CDR3, taken from reference TRBV15 and TRBJ1-1): DAMVIQNPRYQVTQFGKPVTLSCSQTLNHNVMYWYQQKSSQAPKLLFHYYDKDFNNEADTPDNFQSRRPNTSFCFLDIRSPGLGDTAMYLCATSTGEQNTEAFFGQGTRLTVV.

The rearrangement joins TRBV5-6 to TRBJ2-3; 8 bases are a match to TRBD2. The V gene's germline CDR1 is SGHDT and CDR2 YYEEEE. The CDR3 has 15 residues. Trimming cost V 5 bases and J 2 bases; bases outside gene matches: 7. In nucleotides, the CDR3 is TGTGCCAGCAGGGACCGGGGGGGGTCCACAGATACGCAGTATTTT. Residues: CASRDRGGSTDTQYF. Combining the CDR3 with reference TRBV5-6 and TRBJ2-3 gives the whole variable domain DAGVTQSPTHLIKTRGQQVTLRCSPKSGHDTVSWYQQALGQGPQFIFQYYEEEERQRGNFPDRFSGHQFPNYSSELNVNALLLGDSALYLCASRDRGGSTDTQYFGPGTRLTVL.

The V and J genes are TRBV2 and TRBJ1-6, with 8 bases matching TRBD1. The CDR3 loop spans 13 amino acids. Germline V gives CDR1 SNHLY, CDR2 FYNNEI. The V and J ends lost 9 bases and 5 bases, in that order; junction bases with no gene match: 3. As DNA, the CDR3 is TGTGCCAGGCGGGACAGGCATAATTCACCCCTCCACTTT. Its protein is CARRDRHNSPLHF.

The chain links TRBV28 to TRBJ2-5, with a weak D call TRBD2 (5 bases). The V and J ends lost 3 bases and 7 bases respectively, with 24 bases between them. In germline, CDR1 is MDHEN, CDR2 SYDVKM. The CDR3 runs 17 residues. CDR3 region: CASSFRGRATLVGTQYF. In DNA, the CDR3 is TGTGCCAGCAGTTTTCGGGGTAGGGCGACGTTAGTAGGGACCCAGTACTTC.

This clone has just one count. The V and J genes are TRBV28 and TRBJ2-3, with TRBD1 identical over 8 bases. Germline-derived CDR1 and CDR2 are MDHEN and SYDVKM. The V gene end was trimmed by 6 bases and the J gene end by 3 bases; junction bases not matched to a gene: 2. This CDR3 has 13 amino acids. CDR3 in amino acids: CASRDRDTDTQYF. CDR3 sequence (DNA): TGTGCCAGCAGGGACAGGGATACAGATACGCAGTATTTT.

The rearrangement links TRBV28 to TRBJ2-3; TRBD1 matches 8 bases. This CDR3 comprises 13 residues. Germline V gene data show CDR1 as MDHEN and CDR2 as SYDVKM. The V segment lost 2 bases and the J segment 7 bases; nucleotides outside the gene matches: 2. CDR3 nucleotides: TGTGCCAGCAGTTTACCAGGGGGCTATACGCAGTATTTT. Protein sequence: CASSLPGGYTQYF.

This rearrangement joins TRBV6-5 to TRBJ1-1; maybe TRBD1 (6 bases). V was pared by 4 bases and J by 4 bases, with 10 bases between. This CDR3 region has 13 residues. In germline, CDR1 is MNHEY, CDR2 SVGAGI. CDR3 residues: CASSSPTGTEAFF. As DNA, the CDR3 is TGTGCCAGCAGTTCTCCGACAGGCACTGAAGCTTTCTTT.

The chain is built from TRBV6-5 and TRBJ1-1; TRBD1 matches 8 bases. This CDR3 is 15 amino acids long. V gave up 8 bases and J gave up 5 bases; unmatched junction bases: 13. The germline V gene has CDR1 MNHEY and CDR2 SVGAGI. Here the CDR3 DNA reads TGTGCCAGCTGGGCGGCCGACAGGGGATGGACTGAAGCTTTCTTT. This codes for CASWAADRGWTEAFF.

This sequence joins TRBV19 and TRBJ1-2; 12 bases are a match to TRBD1. Germline assignment: CDR1 LNHDA and CDR2 SQIVND (reference sequence). There are 18 residues in the CDR3. Trimming cost V 5 bases and J 1 base; bases outside gene matches: 11. CDR3 nucleotides: TGTGCCAGTAGTCCTACGGGACAGGGGGCGATTTATAACTATGGCTACACCTTC. It translates to CASSPTGQGAIYNYGYTF.

V usage is TRBV7-2 and J usage is TRBJ2-1; 9 positions agree with TRBD2. CDR3 length: 15 amino acids. The junction had 3 bases not matched to a gene; V was cut back by 4 bases and J by 2 bases. Germline-derived CDR1 and CDR2 are SGHTA and FQGNSA. CDR3 protein: CASSSSGVTYNEQFF. The CDR3 region has the DNA TGTGCCAGCAGCTCTAGCGGGGTGACCTACAATGAGCAGTTCTTC.

The chain couples TRBV2 to TRBJ1-3, with a possible D match to TRBD1 (6 bases). Looked up from germline, CDR1 is SNHLY and CDR2 is FYNNEI. The CDR3 runs to 14 residues. V lost 8 bases, J lost 2 bases, and 13 bases lay in between. CDR3 in amino acids: CASARGSAGNTIYF. CDR3 coding DNA: TGTGCCAGCGCAAGGGGGAGCGCTGGAAACACCATATATTTT.

DNA for the CDR3: TGTGCCACTATCAGGCGGGAAACTAACTATGGCTACACCTTC. It specifies CATIRRETNYGYTF. The J gene is TRBJ1-2, the V gene TRBV6-6; D is unresolved. Trimming removed 10 bases from V and 0 bases from J, with 15 bases in between. The CDR3 consists of 14 residues. Per the germline V gene, CDR1 is MNHNY and CDR2 is SVGAGI (reference sequence).

The V and J genes are TRBV7-6 and TRBJ1-3, with D perhaps TRBD1 (5 bases). V was cut by 9 bases and J by 0 bases, with 9 bases left in between. This CDR3 has 13 residues. Germline V gene data show CDR1 as SGHVS and CDR2 as FNYEAQ. The CDR3 protein is CASMRGSGNTIYF. CDR3 DNA sequence: TGTGCCAGTATGAGGGGCTCTGGAAACACCATATATTTT.

The chain links TRBV4-3 to TRBJ1-1, with D unclear. The CDR3 runs 14 residues. Looked up from germline, CDR1 is LGHNA and CDR2 is YSLEER. Between the trimmed V and J ends, which lost 0 bases and 8 bases, there was a span of 13 bases. CDR3 bases: TGCGCCAGCAGCCAAGATCGGCTTAATCGGGAAGCTTTCTTT. The encoded protein is CASSQDRLNREAFF.

The CDR3 here is CASSFSYTGELFF. The CDR3 DNA sequence: TGTGCCAGCAGTTTTAGCTACACCGGGGAGCTGTTTTTT. The chain uses TRBV6-4 and TRBJ2-2; D is ambiguous. Trimming cost V 5 bases and J 3 bases, with 7 bases left between them. Germline V CDR1 and CDR2: MRHNA, SNTAGT. The CDR3 has 13 residues.

V gene TRBV29-1 combines with J gene TRBJ2-3, with 9 bases that match TRBD1. This CDR3 has 13 amino acids. Germline CDR1 reads SQVTM; CDR2 reads ANQGSEA. V dropped 7 bases and J dropped 4; count of bases not matched to a gene: 6. CDR3 loop: CSGGQGTADTQYF. CDR3 bases: TGCAGCGGCGGACAGGGGACAGCAGATACGCAGTATTTT.

CDR3 region: CASSPSGTTYTGPNYGYTF. Here the CDR3 DNA reads TGCGCCAGCAGCCCCTCGGGGACCACCTACACGGGACCTAACTATGGCTACACCTTC. This chain links TRBV5-1 with TRBJ1-2, with D possibly matching TRBD1 (5 bases). The germline gives CDR1 SGHRS, CDR2 YFSETQ. The V and J ends lost 4 bases and 0 bases respectively, with 25 bases between them. The length of the CDR3 is 19 residues.

The chain carries TRBV2 and TRBJ2-1; TRBD2 is a possible D gene (5 bases). V was pared by 4 bases and J by 1 base, with 14 bases between. Germline CDR1 and CDR2: SNHLY and FYNNEI. The length of the CDR3 is 16 residues. As DNA, the CDR3 is TGTGCCAGCAGTGCGGCCGAGGGCCGGTCCTACAATGAGCAGTTCTTC. Its translation: CASSAAEGRSYNEQFF.

The chain is built from TRBV19 and TRBJ2-3, with D maybe TRBD1 (6 bases). Between the trimmed V and J ends, which lost 7 bases and 2 bases, there was a span of 16 bases. Per germline, CDR1 LNHDA and CDR2 SQIVND (reference sequence). This CDR3 comprises 15 residues. CDR3 protein: CASTPQGFPTDTQYF. CDR3 bases: TGTGCCAGTACCCCACAGGGATTCCCCACAGATACGCAGTATTTT.

The V call is TRBV25-1, the J call TRBJ1-6, with a possible D match to TRBD1 (5 bases). This CDR3 is 16 amino acids long. Trimming shortened V by 5 bases and J by 5 bases, and 16 bases separated the two germline ends. CDR1 is MGHDK and CDR2 is SYGVNS in the germline V gene. The CDR3 nucleotides are TGTGCCAGCAGTAATAGCAGGGAGTTTAATAATTCACCCCTCCACTTT. It encodes CASSNSREFNNSPLHF.

The chain combines TRBV5-4 with TRBJ2-4; D possibly corresponds to TRBD2 (5 bases). CDR3 length: 16 residues. CDR1 is SGHNT and CDR2 is YYREEE in the germline V gene (reference sequence). Trimming removed 2 bases at V and 3 bases at J, with 15 bases between. For the CDR3, the DNA is TGTGCCAGCAGCTTATTTGGTGTTGGAGGCAAAAACATTCAGTACTTC. Its protein product is CASSLFGVGGKNIQYF.

Only a few counts were recorded for this clone. This chain connects TRBV6-5 to TRBJ2-1; D might be TRBD2 (6 bases). The CDR3 covers 15 residues. Per the germline V gene, CDR1 is MNHEY and CDR2 is SVGAGI. Trimming cost V 6 bases and J 0 bases, with 12 bases left between them. CDR3 sequence: CASRSGTLSYNEQFF. The CDR3 DNA reads as TGTGCCAGCAGGTCTGGGACTCTCTCCTACAATGAGCAGTTCTTC.

Details on this clone: One end of the junction does not line up with germline, which may come from a read error. The V call is TRBV7-7, the J call TRBJ2-5, with 11 nucleotides matching TRBD1. The germline V gene has CDR1 SSHAT and CDR2 FNYEAQ (reference sequence). This CDR3 is 14 amino acids long. CDR3 nucleotide sequence: TGTGCTAGCAGCCGGACAGGGGGCCGAGAGACCCAGTACTTC. Its protein product is CASSRTGGRETQYF.

V is TRBV12-5 and J is TRBJ1-1; 7 nucleotides match TRBD1. V trimming: 6 bases; J trimming: 1 base; junction bases outside the gene matches: 5. This CDR3 spans 14 amino acids. Germline assignment: CDR1 LGHNT and CDR2 FRNRAP. CDR3 bases: TGTGCTAGTGGCCCCCGGGACAGGAACACTGAAGCTTTCTTT. Translated: CASGPRDRNTEAFF.

This clone was found a few times. V and J are TRBV6-5 and TRBJ1-2; no reliable D call. Trimming removed 2 bases at V and 6 bases at J, with 10 bases between. The CDR3 extends over 13 amino acids. Germline V gives CDR1 MNHEY, CDR2 SVGAGI. This chain's CDR3 is CASSYARKDGYTF. Here the CDR3 DNA reads TGTGCCAGCAGTTACGCCCGAAAGGATGGCTACACCTTC.

The V and J genes are TRBV10-3 and TRBJ1-1; D remains unclear. This CDR3 spans 13 amino acids. The V gene's germline CDR1 is ENHRY and CDR2 SYGVKD. The V end was cut by 11 bases, the J end by 0 bases, with 13 bases between. The CDR3 sequence: CAARTGMNTEAFF. CDR3 DNA: TGTGCCGCCCGGACGGGGATGAACACTGAAGCTTTCTTT.

J is TRBJ1-2 and V is TRBV18, with a tentative D call TRBD1 (5 bases). The ends were cut back, 1 base at V and 2 bases at J, with 5 bases in the middle. The CDR3 sequence is 13 residues long. Germline V gene sequence: CDR1 KGHSH, CDR2 LQKENI. The CDR3 DNA sequence: TGTGCCAGCTCACCACAGGGGAACTATGGCTACACCTTC. It encodes CASSPQGNYGYTF.

This clone has just a few counts. The rearrangement uses TRBV30 and TRBJ2-7; D is ambiguous. With 1 base removed from V and 3 bases from J, the gap between germline ends came to 10 bases. There are 13 residues in the CDR3. Germline V lookup: CDR1 GTSNPN, CDR2 SVGIG (reference sequence). CDR3 sequence reads: CAWSGWVFYEQYF. The CDR3 DNA is TGTGCCTGGAGTGGATGGGTCTTCTACGAGCAGTACTTC.